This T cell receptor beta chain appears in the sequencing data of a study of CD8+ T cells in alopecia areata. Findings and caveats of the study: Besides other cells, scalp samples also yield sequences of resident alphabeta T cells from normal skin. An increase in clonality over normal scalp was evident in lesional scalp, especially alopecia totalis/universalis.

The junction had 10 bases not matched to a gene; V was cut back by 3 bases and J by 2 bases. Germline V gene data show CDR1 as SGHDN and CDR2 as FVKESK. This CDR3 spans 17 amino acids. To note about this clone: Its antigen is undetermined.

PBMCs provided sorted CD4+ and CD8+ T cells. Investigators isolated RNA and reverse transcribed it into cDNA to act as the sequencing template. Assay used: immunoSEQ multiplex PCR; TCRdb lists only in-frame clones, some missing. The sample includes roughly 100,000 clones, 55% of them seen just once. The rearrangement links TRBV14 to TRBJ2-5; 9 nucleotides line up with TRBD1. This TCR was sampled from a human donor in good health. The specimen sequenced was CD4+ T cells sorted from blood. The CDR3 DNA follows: TGTGCCAGCAGCCAGCTGACAGGGGGGAATTATCAAGAGACCCAGTACTTC. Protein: CASSQLTGGNYQETQYF.